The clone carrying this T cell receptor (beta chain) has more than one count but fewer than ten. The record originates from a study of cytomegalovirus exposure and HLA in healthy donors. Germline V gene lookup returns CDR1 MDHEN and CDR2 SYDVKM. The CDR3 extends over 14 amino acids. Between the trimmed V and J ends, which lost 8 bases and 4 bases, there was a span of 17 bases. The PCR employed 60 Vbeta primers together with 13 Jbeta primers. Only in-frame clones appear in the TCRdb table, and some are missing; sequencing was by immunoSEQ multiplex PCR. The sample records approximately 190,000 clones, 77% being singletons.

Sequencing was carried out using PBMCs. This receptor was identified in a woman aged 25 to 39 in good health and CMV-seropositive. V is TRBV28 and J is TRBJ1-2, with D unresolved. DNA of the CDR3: TGTGCCAGCCGCAGTACCAGCGCGTCCTATGGCTACACCTTC. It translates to CASRSTSASYGYTF.